These 24 T cell receptor beta chains were sequenced from one sample in a study of cytomegalovirus exposure and HLA in healthy donors (dated by TCRdb to 2015 to 2018). The receptor library was made with the immunoSEQ multiplex PCR assay. The multiplex PCR relied on a mix of 60 forward primers for TCR Vbeta segments and 13 reverse primers for TCR Jbeta segments. As stored in TCRdb, this immuneACCESS dataset retains in-frame rearrangements with V and J assigned. A fraction of the clones does not appear; measured against another copy, unresolved V genes explain less than half of the discrepancy, and the remainder lacks a known reason. The sample table contains roughly 71,000 clones; only one count was recorded for about 74% of them. The ten largest clonotypes hold 10% to 12% of the sample. Sequenced material: PBMCs. These receptors originate from a human donor in good health.

This rearrangement joins TRBV6-5 to TRBJ1-6, with D unresolved. This CDR3 is built from 14 residues. Germline V gene sequence: CDR1 MNHEY, CDR2 SVGAGI. V lost 2 bases and J lost 8, with 10 bases in between. The CDR3 DNA is TGTGCCAGCAGTTACGGAGTCGGTTATTCACCCCTCCACTTT. This translates into CASSYGVGYSPLHF.

This clone occurred a few times. The genes are TRBV27 and TRBJ2-7; 9 positions match TRBD1. Germline-derived CDR1 and CDR2 are MNHEY and SMNVEV (reference sequence). The CDR3 is 14 residues long. V shed 7 bases and J 5 bases; nucleotides not matched to a gene: 9. Written as DNA, the CDR3 is TGTGCCAGCACCCCCCTGGACAGGGGCCACGAGCAGTACTTC. Residues: CASTPLDRGHEQYF.

CDR3 nucleotides: TGCAGCGTTGTCCGGACAGAGGGAAAGACCCAGTACTTC. Translating it yields CSVVRTEGKTQYF. The chain carries TRBV29-1 and TRBJ2-5; possible D gene TRBD1, 6 bases. Germline-derived CDR1 and CDR2 are SQVTM and ANQGSEA. The V end lost 4 bases, the J end lost 6 bases, and 15 bases lay between the germline ends. CDR3 length equals 13 residues.

This sequence joins TRBV7-2 and TRBJ2-3; TRBD1 might be the D (6 bases). Germline-derived CDR1 and CDR2 are SGHTA and FQGNSA. The CDR3 has 13 residues. V was trimmed by 3 bases and J by 6 bases, leaving 10 bases between them. CDR3 protein: CASSFGGSDTQYF. The CDR3 DNA reads TGTGCCAGCAGCTTTGGGGGCTCGGATACGCAGTATTTT.

The chain uses TRBV19 and TRBJ1-1, with D perhaps matching TRBD1 (5 bases). The CDR3 loop spans 15 amino acids. Germline V gene data show CDR1 as LNHDA and CDR2 as SQIVND (reference sequence). Trimming removed 5 bases from V and 4 bases from J, with 17 bases in between. In DNA, the CDR3 is TGTGCCAGTAGTCGACGGGGGGGGGATGGCACTGAAGCTTTCTTT. Translated: CASSRRGGDGTEAFF.

V and J are TRBV2 and TRBJ1-4, with 7 bases aligning to TRBD1. Germline V gene data show CDR1 as SNHLY and CDR2 as FYNNEI. This CDR3 has 16 residues. V shed 7 bases and J 0 bases; nucleotides not matched to a gene: 8. CDR3 coding DNA: TGTGCCAGCATCCTAACAGGGGTAGCAACTAATGAAAAACTGTTTTTT. It is translated as CASILTGVATNEKLFF.

The J gene is TRBJ1-1, the V gene TRBV19; D not certain. The CDR3 runs to 14 residues. Germline CDR1 reads LNHDA; CDR2 reads SQIVND (reference sequence). Trimming left V 3 bases short and J 4 bases short, with 12 bases between. The CDR3 is CASSMGVTVTEAFF. The CDR3, as DNA: TGTGCCAGTAGTATGGGCGTGACCGTCACTGAAGCTTTCTTT.

The chain carries TRBV7-9 and TRBJ1-6; 9 nucleotides line up with TRBD1. The V gene end was trimmed by 5 bases and the J gene end by 7 bases; junction bases not matched to a gene: 6. This CDR3 comprises 15 residues. The germline V gene encodes CDR1 SEHNR and CDR2 FQNEAQ (reference sequence). CDR3 DNA sequence: TGTGCCAGCAGCCCAGACAGGGGGAGAAATTCACCCCTCCACTTT. This translates into CASSPDRGRNSPLHF.

The chain is built from TRBV2 and TRBJ1-2; D unclear. V shed 7 bases and J shed 8 bases, with 14 bases lying between them. The CDR3 extends over 12 amino acids. Germline V CDR1 and CDR2: SNHLY, FYNNEI. In DNA form, the CDR3 reads TGTGCCAGCACCCAGGAGGGCGGGGGCTACACCTTC. Its translation: CASTQEGGGYTF. The full variable domain, completed using reference TRBV2 and TRBJ1-2, is EPEVTQTPSHQVTQMGQEVILRCVPISNHLYFYWYRQILGQKVEFLVSFYNNEISEKSEIFDDQFSVERPDGSNFTLKIRSTKLEDSAMYFCASTQEGGGYTFGSGTRLTVV.

The chain links TRBV6-6 to TRBJ1-2; no clear D. Germline CDR1 MNHNY, CDR2 SVGAGI (reference sequence). The CDR3 has 12 residues. Trimming removed 6 bases at V and 7 bases at J, with 12 bases between. DNA of the CDR3: TGTGCCAGCAGCTCTTGGCCCCCTGGCTACACCTTC. Its protein is CASSSWPPGYTF.

This clone was seen only a few times. The chain employs TRBV28 and TRBJ2-7, with 8 bases aligning to TRBD2. CDR3 length: 13 amino acids. V was clipped by 5 bases and J by 2 bases; unmatched bases: 2. The germline V gene has CDR1 MDHEN and CDR2 SYDVKM. The CDR3 spells CASSAGGPYEQYF. For the CDR3, the DNA is TGTGCCAGCAGTGCGGGGGGCCCCTACGAGCAGTACTTC.

This clone was counted between two and nine times. This chain's CDR3 is CASSLTLANEQYF. The CDR3 DNA sequence: TGTGCCAGCAGCCTAACCCTAGCTAACGAGCAGTACTTC. V and J are TRBV7-2 and TRBJ2-7; possible D gene TRBD2, 5 bases. The germline gives CDR1 SGHTA, CDR2 FQGNSA. The V and J ends lost 5 bases and 5 bases respectively, with 13 bases between them. The CDR3 consists of 13 residues.

The V and J genes are TRBV30 and TRBJ2-7, with D perhaps TRBD2 (6 bases). Germline CDR1 is GTSNPN and CDR2 is SVGIG (reference sequence). The CDR3 sequence is 13 residues long. V gave up 4 bases and J gave up 4 bases, with 14 bases separating them. This CDR3 is CAWNSGADYEQYF. The CDR3 DNA follows: TGTGCCTGGAATTCGGGAGCGGATTACGAGCAGTACTTC.

The V gene is TRBV6-1, the J gene TRBJ2-1; 11 positions agree with TRBD2. V lost 3 bases, J lost 3 bases, and 7 bases stayed unmatched. CDR1 MNHNS and CDR2 SASEGT come from the germline V gene. The CDR3 extends over 17 amino acids. The CDR3 is CASSDTSTSGSYNEQFF. In DNA, the CDR3 is TGTGCCAGCAGTGACACCTCCACTAGCGGGAGCTACAATGAGCAGTTCTTC.

The chain recombines TRBV5-1 with TRBJ2-5; 10 bases line up with TRBD2. The length of the CDR3 is 16 residues. V shed 4 bases and J 1 base; nucleotides not matched to a gene: 7. Germline values: CDR1 SGHRS, CDR2 YFSETQ. In DNA, the CDR3 is TGCGCCAGCAGCCTTGGGAGGACTAGCGGCCAAGAGACCCAGTACTTC. Its protein is CASSLGRTSGQETQYF.

This rearrangement joins TRBV4-2 to TRBJ2-3, with 8 bases identical to TRBD2. This CDR3 is built from 14 residues. The germline CDR1 and CDR2 sequences are LGHNA and YNFKEQ. The V segment lost 5 bases and the J segment 2 bases; nucleotides outside the gene matches: 3. In DNA form, the CDR3 reads TGTGCCAGCAGCTTTAGCGGGATCACAGATACGCAGTATTTT. It codes for CASSFSGITDTQYF.

This chain joins TRBV19 and TRBJ1-5; TRBD1 agrees at 12 bases. V dropped 6 bases and J dropped 7; count of bases not matched to a gene: 7. This CDR3 is built from 15 residues. The V gene's germline CDR1 is LNHDA and CDR2 SQIVND (reference sequence). The CDR3 nucleotides are TGTGCCAGTAGGCGGGACAGGGGGCTTCACCAGCCCCAGCATTTT. This sequence encodes CASRRDRGLHQPQHF.

This clone has more than one count but fewer than ten. Other DNA variants within this sample encode the same CDR3. V usage is TRBV5-1 and J usage is TRBJ1-4, with TRBD1 matching 9 bases. CDR3 length: 14 amino acids. Per the germline V gene, CDR1 is SGHRS and CDR2 is YFSETQ. V lost 5 bases to trimming and J lost 7 bases; unmatched junction nucleotides: 6. CDR3 nucleotides: TGCGCCAGCAGTTTACAGGGGGCAGGTGAAAAACTGTTTTTT. Its protein product is CASSLQGAGEKLFF.

The chain carries TRBV5-1 and TRBJ2-1; 9 bases are shared with TRBD2. This CDR3 has 17 amino acids. The V segment lost 0 bases and the J segment 6 bases; nucleotides outside the gene matches: 10. The germline V gene encodes CDR1 SGHRS and CDR2 YFSETQ. The DNA of the CDR3 is TGCGCCAGCAGCTTGGTTTCGAGCGGGAGGATAGGCAATGAGCAGTTCTTC. This encodes CASSLVSSGRIGNEQFF.

This chain uses TRBV6-1 with TRBJ1-4; D unresolved. The CDR3 covers 10 residues. Germline V CDR1 and CDR2: MNHNS, SASEGT. Trimming shortened V by 6 bases and J by 11 bases, and 7 bases separated the two germline ends. Here the CDR3 reads CASSWEKLFF. The CDR3 coding sequence is TGTGCCAGCAGCTGGGAGAAACTGTTTTTT.

The chain employs TRBV7-9 and TRBJ2-1; possibly TRBD1 for D (6 bases). The length of the CDR3 is 16 residues. Germline V CDR1 and CDR2: SEHNR, FQNEAQ (reference sequence). Trimming shortened V by 1 base and J by 7 bases, and 17 bases separated the two germline ends. CDR3 amino acids: CASSLVGQGKGNEQFF. CDR3 bases: TGTGCCAGCAGCTTAGTTGGCCAGGGGAAAGGGAATGAGCAGTTCTTC.

The V call is TRBV11-3, the J call TRBJ2-1; D is possibly TRBD2 (6 bases). The CDR3 runs to 16 residues. Per germline, CDR1 SGHNT and CDR2 YENEEA. V lost 0 bases and J 4 bases, leaving 13 bases between the germline ends. Here the CDR3 reads CASSLDNSGPYNEQFF. CDR3 nucleotides: TGTGCCAGCAGCTTAGATAACAGCGGGCCATACAATGAGCAGTTCTTC.

The chain recombines TRBV13 with TRBJ1-1, with D possibly TRBD1 on 5 matching bases. The V end lost 0 bases, the J end lost 3 bases, and 11 bases lay between the germline ends. Germline V CDR1 and CDR2: PRHDT, FYEKMQ (reference sequence). The CDR3 extends over 15 amino acids. As DNA, the CDR3 is TGTGCCAGCAGCTTAGGCGAAGGGGTTCACACTGAAGCTTTCTTT. The encoded protein is CASSLGEGVHTEAFF. The variable domain in full, with the rest retrieved from reference TRBV13 and TRBJ1-1, is AAGVIQSPRHLIKEKRETATLKCYPIPRHDTVYWYQQGPGQDPQFLISFYEKMQSDKGSIPDRFSAQQFSDYHSELNMSSLELGDSALYFCASSLGEGVHTEAFFGQGTRLTVV.

The rearrangement links TRBV11-2 to TRBJ2-1; 7 nucleotides align to TRBD2. CDR1 and CDR2 from the germline V gene are SGHAT and FQNNGV. CDR3 length: 12 residues. V shed 1 base and J 9 bases; nucleotides not matched to a gene: 0. CDR3 in amino acids: CASSLGEGEQFF. Here the CDR3 DNA reads TGTGCCAGCAGCTTAGGGGAGGGTGAGCAGTTCTTC. Using reference TRBV11-2 and TRBJ2-1 for the parts outside the CDR3, the full variable domain is EAGVAQSPRYKIIEKRQSVAFWCNPISGHATLYWYQQILGQGPKLLIQFQNNGVVDDSQLPKDRFSAERLKGVDSTLKIQPAKLEDSAVYLCASSLGEGEQFFGPGTRLTVL.